What follows are 20 T cell receptor beta chains derived from one specimen sequenced in a study of CD8 T cells in Susac syndrome. Reverse transcription of about 0.5 to 1 ug RNA was carried out with random hexamers. MiXCR, applied by TCRdb to the immunoSEQ multiplex PCR reads, yields one record per CDR3 protein. The sample records about 200,000 distinct CDR3 sequences, 90% to 95% being singletons. The source material was CD4+ T cells from PBMCs. These receptors originate from a human donor with multiple sclerosis.

This clonotype occurred a few times. The chain employs TRBV6-1 and TRBJ2-3, with 7 bases lining up with TRBD2. J was trimmed by 2 bases and V by 5 bases; bases with no gene match: 1. Germline V lookup: CDR1 MNHNS, CDR2 SASEGT. This CDR3 region has 13 residues. The DNA for the CDR3 is TGTGCCAGCAGTCGGGACTACACAGATACGCAGTATTTT. This sequence encodes CASSRDYTDTQYF.

This clonotype was detected only once. This chain joins TRBV20-1 and TRBJ1-1; TRBD1 might be the D (6 bases). The germline V gene encodes CDR1 DFQATT and CDR2 SNEGSKA (reference sequence). The CDR3 spans 13 residues. Trimming removed 6 bases at V and 4 bases at J, with 15 bases between. The CDR3 region has the DNA TGCAGTGCCATGAGGGGGGGGATCACTGAAGCTTTCTTT. Its protein product is CSAMRGGITEAFF.

V usage is TRBV30 and J usage is TRBJ1-5; unclear D gene. The CDR3 loop spans 13 amino acids. Between the trimmed V and J ends, which lost 2 bases and 5 bases, there was a span of 10 bases. CDR1 and CDR2 (germline): GTSNPN, SVGIG (reference sequence). The CDR3 nucleotides are TGTGCCTGGAGTAAGGGCCGAGATCAGCCCCAGCATTTT. Encoded protein: CAWSKGRDQPQHF.

Written as DNA, the CDR3 is TGTGCCAGCAGTTTATCCGGACCGGGACCAAACTATGGCTACACCTTC. As protein: CASSLSGPGPNYGYTF. V is TRBV27 and J is TRBJ1-2; D is perhaps TRBD1 (5 bases). V dropped 0 bases and J dropped 2 bases, with 13 bases sitting between them. The CDR3 spans 16 residues. The germline V gene encodes CDR1 MNHEY and CDR2 SMNVEV (reference sequence).

CDR3 sequence: CASSLTGEGETQYF. CDR3 in DNA: TGCGCCAGCAGCTTGACAGGGGAGGGAGAGACCCAGTACTTC. This chain uses TRBV5-1 with TRBJ2-5, with D perhaps being TRBD1 or TRBD2 (7 bases each). Germline V gene sequence: CDR1 SGHRS, CDR2 YFSETQ. The CDR3 has 14 amino acids. Trimming cost V 1 base and J 4 bases, with 11 bases left between them.

This sequence joins TRBV6-6 and TRBJ1-1; D remains ambiguous. The CDR3 is made up of 14 amino acids. V shed 5 bases and J shed 2 bases, with 12 bases lying between them. Germline CDR1 reads MNHNY; CDR2 reads SVGAGI (reference sequence). The CDR3 spells CASSPSGGNTEAFF. DNA of the CDR3: TGTGCCAGCAGTCCGAGTGGCGGTAACACTGAAGCTTTCTTT.

The chain couples TRBV6-2 or TRBV6-3 to TRBJ1-5, with 8 positions matching TRBD1. Germline assignment: CDR1 MNHEY and CDR2 SVGEGT. The CDR3 runs 14 residues. V shed 8 bases, J shed 5 bases, and the junction held 8 bases outside the gene matches. The CDR3 is CASGADRVDQPQHF. The CDR3 nucleotides read TGTGCCAGCGGGGCGGACAGGGTGGATCAGCCCCAGCATTTT.

The chain carries TRBV29-1 and TRBJ2-5; D is undetermined. This CDR3 comprises 13 residues. The ends were cut back, 4 bases at V and 4 bases at J, with 13 bases in the middle. Germline CDR1 reads SQVTM; CDR2 reads ANQGSEA. CDR3 residues: CSVGYVRRETQYF. CDR3 nucleotide sequence: TGCAGCGTTGGGTACGTTCGGAGAGAGACCCAGTACTTC.

The CDR3 is CASSPQSTGQETQYF. The CDR3 coding sequence is TGTGCCAGCAGCCCCCAATCGACGGGCCAAGAGACCCAGTACTTC. The V call is TRBV3-1, the J call TRBJ2-5, with unresolved D. This CDR3 has 15 amino acids. Germline-derived CDR1 and CDR2 are LGHDT and YNNKEL (reference sequence). The V end lost 4 bases, the J end lost 1 base, and 13 bases lay between the germline ends.

This chain joins TRBV12-3 or TRBV12-4 and TRBJ2-1; 10 bases align to TRBD1. Trimming removed 0 bases from V and 5 bases from J; junction bases left unmatched: 1. This CDR3 has 15 amino acids. CDR3 residues: CASSLAGQGNNEQFF. The DNA of the CDR3 is TGTGCCAGCAGTTTAGCGGGACAGGGGAACAATGAGCAGTTCTTC.

This CDR3 is CASSEGVGLGTDTQYF. CDR3 in DNA: TGTGCCAGCAGCGAGGGGGTCGGACTAGGTACAGATACGCAGTATTTT. The rearrangement uses TRBV9 and TRBJ2-3; perhaps TRBD2 as D (7 bases). Germline CDR1 reads SGDLS; CDR2 reads YYNGEE. The V end lost 3 bases, the J end lost 3 bases, and 17 bases lay between the germline ends. This CDR3 contains 16 residues.

The chain links TRBV20-1 to TRBJ1-5, with 10 bases aligning to TRBD1. Germline CDR1 DFQATT, CDR2 SNEGSKA (reference sequence). With V trimmed by 1 base and J by 8 bases, 11 bases remained unmatched. The CDR3 is 16 amino acids. CDR3 loop: CSARGRDRGSQEPQHF. The CDR3 region has the DNA TGCAGTGCTAGAGGCCGGGACAGGGGCTCCCAGGAGCCCCAGCATTTT.

V usage is TRBV30 and J usage is TRBJ2-1; the D is unclear. The ends were cut back, 2 bases at V and 0 bases at J, with 8 bases in the middle. The V gene's germline CDR1 is GTSNPN and CDR2 SVGIG (reference sequence). The CDR3 contains 14 residues. For the CDR3, the DNA is TGTGCCTGGAGTAGAGGCAGCTCCTACAATGAGCAGTTCTTC. Encoded protein: CAWSRGSSYNEQFF.

This clonotype occurred once. This chain uses TRBV5-1 with TRBJ2-1, with 7 bases matching TRBD2. CDR3 length: 14 residues. From germline, CDR1 is SGHRS and CDR2 YFSETQ. V lost 7 bases, J lost 5 bases, and 9 bases stayed unmatched. In DNA, the CDR3 is TGCGCCAGCGCTGTTCTAGCGGAAAACAATGAGCAGTTCTTC. Its protein product is CASAVLAENNEQFF. Based on the CDR3 plus reference TRBV5-1 and TRBJ2-1, the full variable domain is KAGVTQTPRYLIKTRGQQVTLSCSPISGHRSVSWYQQTPGQGLQFLFEYFSETQRNKGNFPGRFSGRQFSNSRSEMNVSTLELGDSALYLCASAVLAENNEQFFGPGTRLTVL.

This clonotype appeared once. This chain uses TRBV2 with TRBJ2-5; D gene uncertain. The germline V and J ends were trimmed by 6 bases and 8 bases, with 7 bases remaining between them. The germline CDR1 and CDR2 sequences are SNHLY and FYNNEI. This CDR3 comprises 10 residues. CDR3 DNA sequence: TGTGCCAGCAGCCAGACTACCCAGTACTTC. Protein: CASSQTTQYF.

The chain combines TRBV29-1 with TRBJ2-7; no definite D call. This CDR3 comprises 13 residues. The germline CDR1 and CDR2 sequences are SQVTM and ANQGSEA. V lost 0 bases and J 3 bases, leaving 9 bases between the germline ends. The CDR3: CSVEDQTHYEQYF. CDR3 bases: TGCAGCGTTGAAGATCAGACTCACTACGAGCAGTACTTC.

The rearrangement joins TRBV7-9 to TRBJ2-7; 7 bases are a match to TRBD1. The V and J ends lost 2 bases and 6 bases, in that order; junction bases with no gene match: 7. The CDR3 loop spans 14 amino acids. From germline, CDR1 is SEHNR and CDR2 FQNEAQ (reference sequence). The CDR3 loop reads CASSLWQGDGEQYF. The CDR3, as DNA: TGTGCCAGCAGCTTATGGCAGGGGGACGGCGAGCAGTACTTC.

J is TRBJ1-2 and V is TRBV30, with no clear D. Germline values: CDR1 GTSNPN, CDR2 SVGIG (reference sequence). The CDR3 totals 12 residues. Trimming took off 2 bases at V and 8 bases at J, with 12 bases between the two ends. This CDR3 is CAWSPFGVGYTF. The CDR3 DNA is TGTGCCTGGAGTCCGTTTGGGGTAGGCTACACCTTC.

This clonotype was seen more than once but under ten times. The chain recombines TRBV30 with TRBJ1-2; TRBD1 might be the D (6 bases). The V gene's germline CDR1 is GTSNPN and CDR2 SVGIG (reference sequence). The CDR3 is made up of 14 amino acids. Trimming cost V 1 base and J 7 bases, with 16 bases left between them. DNA for the CDR3: TGTGCCTGGAGTGACCGGGGGCCGTCGGGTGGCTACACCTTC. Amino acid sequence: CAWSDRGPSGGYTF.

V gene TRBV7-2 combines with J gene TRBJ2-1; 11 bases are a match to TRBD2. The CDR3 length is 15 residues. Germline V CDR1 and CDR2: SGHTA, FQGNSA. Losses at the gene ends were 6 bases for V and 6 bases for J; bases not matched to a gene: 7. CDR3 amino acids: CASSPELAGANEQFF. The CDR3 nucleotides read TGTGCCAGCAGTCCGGAACTAGCGGGAGCCAATGAGCAGTTCTTC.